The source of this T cell receptor beta chain is a study of glioma-infiltrating T cells. The study, taken as a whole, reports: Only very few CDR3 sequences appeared in both tissue and blood. Non-neoplastic patients had below-expected tissue-blood divergence, while all gliomas exceeded expectation.

Trimming took 5 bases from V and 6 from J; bases not matched to a gene: 10. The CDR3 has 15 amino acids. In germline, CDR1 is SGHRS, CDR2 YFSETQ. On this clonotype: Antigen: not known.

The iRepertoire nested amplicon-rescue multiplex PCR amplified TCR alpha and beta CDR3s from RNA. Input was about 100-450 ng of tissue mRNA or PBMC total RNA. TCRdb re-called the multiplex PCR reads through MiXCR, storing one row per CDR3 protein. Of about 140,000 distinct CDR3 sequences listed, more than 35% were seen once; the top ten hold about 18%. The chain carries TRBV5-1 and TRBJ2-3, with 9 bases aligning to TRBD1. What was sequenced was glioma tissue, nonneoplastic brain tissue, or PBMCs (not recorded which). This TCR derives from a human donor with low-grade glioma or glioblastoma, undergoing nonglioma brain surgery, or in good health (not recorded which). In DNA, the CDR3 is TGCGCCAGCAGATCCCCCCTGGACAGGGGTGATACGCAGTATTTT. It is translated as CASRSPLDRGDTQYF.